The clone carrying this T cell receptor beta chain appeared a single time. These data originate in a study of blood T cells in healthy people across ages. This CDR3 spans 13 amino acids. CDR1 MGHRA and CDR2 YSYEKL come from the germline V gene. The V end lost 3 bases, the J end lost 6 bases, and 8 bases lay between the germline ends. Sample-barcoded 5' priming and a J-beta primer mix drove a second PCR of about 6 to 12 cycles. TCRdb reprocessed the 5' RACE reads with MiXCR, giving one entry per CDR3 protein. The data contain some 1.8 million distinct CDR3 sequences, roughly two fifths of them singletons.

The chain couples TRBV4-1 to TRBJ2-2; no clear D gene. Sequenced input: blood. The TCR sequence derives from a human donor in good health. CDR3 region: CASSHKRPGELFF. In DNA form, the CDR3 reads TGCGCCAGCAGCCACAAGCGCCCCGGGGAGCTGTTTTTT.